This T cell receptor (beta chain) is drawn from a study of cytomegalovirus exposure and HLA in healthy donors. Both 60 Vbeta primers and 13 Jbeta primers went into the PCR. Original handling: An analysis performed later counted 74 million or so unique TCR beta chains (roughly 11 million of them shared). TCRdb's table, derived via immunoSEQ multiplex PCR, lists solely in-frame clones and lacks some. The DNA gave D and trimming, while V, J and clone size come from that table. Among about 250,000 clones listed, about 93% were seen once. Study observations and caveats: TCR beta V- and J-gene trimming, according to a later analysis, was linked to a missense DCLRE1C variant. About 87% or about 30% of the time was how often most TCR beta V segments were productive, according to an earlier analysis.

The CDR3 length is 16 residues. The germline V and J ends were trimmed by 2 bases and 3 bases, with 14 bases remaining between them. CDR1 and CDR2 (germline): SGHVS, FNYEAQ. Samples came from healthy bone marrow donors. Concerning this clone: Its antigen is still unknown.

The source material was PBMCs. This receptor was taken from a girl aged 2 to 10 in good health and CMV-seronegative. This rearrangement joins TRBV7-6 to TRBJ2-1; tentative D call: TRBD2 (5 bases). The CDR3 here is CASSLMSGERYNEQFF. The CDR3 DNA is TGTGCCAGCAGCTTAATGAGCGGAGAGCGCTACAATGAGCAGTTCTTC.